The present T cell receptor (beta chain) was sequenced within a study of shared clonotypes between healthy human individuals. Each subset's genomic DNA was split evenly across several immunoSEQ plates. Method: immunoSEQ multiplex PCR; TCRdb's copy keeps in-frame clones and lacks some. The sample yields approximately 1,500,000 clones, around 97% seen once. The CDR3 spans 16 residues. The germline gives CDR1 SGHTA, CDR2 FQGNSA. Trimming pared 2 bases from V and 2 bases from J, leaving 14 bases between. The V gene is TRBV7-2, the J gene TRBJ2-3; D call uncertain. The specimen was naive CD4+ T cells sorted from blood. As to subset: CD45RA+ positively selected. The receptor was derived from a man younger than 40 in good health. This chain's CDR3 is CASSLPKGASTDTQYF. CDR3 nucleotides: TGTGCCAGCAGCTTACCAAAGGGTGCCTCCACAGATACGCAGTATTTT.